This record concerns one T cell receptor beta chain sequence. No antigen is known for it. The record originates from a study of PD-1 blockade in classical Hodgkin lymphoma. Whole-study results and caveats: Similar baseline diversity was found in complete responders and newly diagnosed patients. Only CD4+ TCR diversity, not CD8+, had risen significantly by C4D1. Newly diagnosed patients were said to have less baseline TCR diversity than healthy donors did.

Measured with immunoSEQ multiplex PCR; TCRdb has only the in-frame clones, and not every one. This table holds 50,000 or so clones, around 89% found once. Germline CDR1 is LNHDA and CDR2 is SQIVND (reference sequence). CDR3 size: 15 residues. Between the trimmed V and J ends, which lost 3 bases and 4 bases, there was a span of 13 bases. Sample time point: cycle 4 day 1 (C4D1), after more than five weeks of nivolumab. Every patient had relapsed following autologous stem cell transplantation, and cohorts differed in brentuximab vedotin exposure. Under best response, outcomes were complete response, partial response or progressive disease.

This chain links TRBV19 with TRBJ2-1; D gene ambiguous. The TCR sequence derives from a human donor with classical Hodgkin lymphoma. The input for sequencing was peripheral blood mononuclear cells (PBMCs), taken before the fourth cycle of nivolumab. The CDR3 sequence is CASSIMTAGYNEQFF. As DNA, the CDR3 is TGTGCCAGTAGTATTATGACTGCCGGTTACAATGAGCAGTTCTTC.